One sample yielded the 10 T cell receptor beta chains listed below, sequenced in a study of beta chain features in type 1 diabetes. The study, taken as a whole, reports: TCRB CDR3 length was moderately but significantly reduced in all four CD4+ subsets of Type 1 diabetes patients.

Expressed TCRB transcripts got sequenced, as all isolated RNA was reverse transcribed. Clones were sequenced by immunoSEQ multiplex PCR, and TCRdb holds only the in-frame ones, with some missing. The sample carries 130,000 or so clones, roughly 17% recorded once. Their recognized antigens are unknown. The sequencing sample was made of central memory CD4+ T cells from blood. The receptors were gathered from a man between 18 and 35 years old with type 1 diabetes.

This clone has only a few counts. V usage is TRBV10-3 and J usage is TRBJ1-1, with 8 nucleotides matching TRBD1. V lost 4 bases to trimming and J lost 5 bases; unmatched junction nucleotides: 9. This CDR3 contains 15 residues. Germline V CDR1 and CDR2: ENHRY, SYGVKD. CDR3 sequence reads: CAISGGRTGRTEAFF. The CDR3 DNA reads as TGTGCCATCAGTGGGGGGCGGACAGGGAGGACTGAAGCTTTCTTT.

This clone was detected only a few times. This chain joins TRBV5-1 and TRBJ2-5, with 9 bases matching TRBD2. Trimming at V came to 0 bases and at J to 1 base, leaving 4 bases not matched to a gene. Germline CDR1 is SGHRS and CDR2 is YFSETQ. CDR3 size: 16 residues. The CDR3 loop reads CASSLAASGVQETQYF. Here the CDR3 DNA reads TGCGCCAGCAGCTTGGCCGCTAGCGGGGTCCAAGAGACCCAGTACTTC. Complete variable domain (other parts from reference TRBV5-1 and TRBJ2-5): KAGVTQTPRYLIKTRGQQVTLSCSPISGHRSVSWYQQTPGQGLQFLFEYFSETQRNKGNFPGRFSGRQFSNSRSEMNVSTLELGDSALYLCASSLAASGVQETQYFGPGTRLLVL.

The chain is built from TRBV28 and TRBJ2-7; 7 bases map to TRBD1. The CDR3 loop spans 13 amino acids. V shed 10 bases, J shed 2 bases, and the junction held 8 bases outside the gene matches. Germline CDR1 and CDR2: MDHEN and SYDVKM. The DNA of the CDR3 is TGTGCCACCTACCGGGACAGTGCCTACGAGCAGTACTTC. Translating gives CATYRDSAYEQYF. Full variable domain (rest looked up from reference TRBV28 and TRBJ2-7): DVKVTQSSRYLVKRTGEKVFLECVQDMDHENMFWYRQDPGLGLRLIYFSYDVKMKEKGDIPEGYSVSREKKERFSLILESASTNQTSMYLCATYRDSAYEQYFGPGTRLTVT.

The chain carries TRBV6-5 and TRBJ1-2, with TRBD1 matching 7 bases. The CDR3 extends over 14 amino acids. Germline V CDR1 and CDR2: MNHEY, SVGAGI. Unmatched junction bases numbered 7, after V lost 6 bases and J lost 3 bases. The CDR3 nucleotides read TGTGCCAGCAGAGCAGCAGGGGGGCACTATGGCTACACCTTC. It yields the protein CASRAAGGHYGYTF.

The chain links TRBV11-2 to TRBJ2-5; D gene ambiguous. Germline CDR1 is SGHAT and CDR2 is FQNNGV. The CDR3 is made up of 13 amino acids. V was trimmed by 4 bases and J by 1 base, leaving 7 bases between them. The CDR3, as DNA: TGTGCCAGCAGCTCAATCCTCCAAGAGACCCAGTACTTC. This gives the protein CASSSILQETQYF. The full variable domain, rest sourced from reference TRBV11-2 and TRBJ2-5, is EAGVAQSPRYKIIEKRQSVAFWCNPISGHATLYWYQQILGQGPKLLIQFQNNGVVDDSQLPKDRFSAERLKGVDSTLKIQPAKLEDSAVYLCASSSILQETQYFGPGTRLLVL.

The chain joins TRBV28 to TRBJ1-2, with D unclear. The V end lost 8 bases, the J end lost 4 bases, and 17 bases lay between the germline ends. Looked up from germline, CDR1 is MDHEN and CDR2 is SYDVKM. The CDR3 length is 14 residues. The CDR3 is CASYRFPSFYGYTF. DNA of the CDR3: TGTGCCAGCTACCGTTTCCCCAGCTTCTATGGCTACACCTTC.

The rearrangement links TRBV14 to TRBJ2-3; 8 bases fit TRBD2. The CDR3 contains 15 residues. V dropped 2 bases and J dropped 2; count of bases not matched to a gene: 3. CDR1 SGHDN and CDR2 FVKESK come from the germline V gene. The CDR3 DNA reads as TGTGCCAGCAGCCAACTACTAGCGGACACAGATACGCAGTATTTT. Translation: CASSQLLADTDTQYF. Complete variable domain (other parts from reference TRBV14 and TRBJ2-3): EAGVTQFPSHSVIEKGQTVTLRCDPISGHDNLYWYRRVMGKEIKFLLHFVKESKQDESGMPNNRFLAERTGGTYSTLKVQPAELEDSGVYFCASSQLLADTDTQYFGPGTRLTVL.

This clone was seen more than once but under ten times. The chain carries TRBV5-6 and TRBJ2-5, with D tentatively TRBD2 (6 bases). Trimming shortened V by 4 bases and J by 9 bases, and 22 bases separated the two germline ends. The CDR3 is made up of 15 amino acids. The germline CDR1 and CDR2 sequences are SGHDT and YYEEEE. The CDR3 DNA follows: TGTGCCAGCAGCGTGATTCCGCAGGCGCCGGGGGCCCAGTACTTC. It specifies CASSVIPQAPGAQYF.

This clone has only a few counts. The chain carries TRBV7-2 and TRBJ2-5; either TRBD1 or TRBD2 may supply D (5 bases each). The CDR3 extends over 14 amino acids. From germline, CDR1 is SGHTA and CDR2 FQGNSA. V lost 5 bases to trimming and J lost 5 bases, with 15 bases between them. CDR3 amino acids: CASSRDGGRETQYF. The CDR3 DNA reads as TGTGCCAGCAGCCGGGACGGCGGAAGGGAGACCCAGTACTTC.

This clone was recorded a few times. The CDR3 sequence: CASSKSGPDYEQYF. The DNA for the CDR3 is TGTGCCAGCTCCAAGTCGGGACCGGATTACGAGCAGTACTTC. The chain combines TRBV18 with TRBJ2-7; tentatively, D is TRBD1 or TRBD2 (5 bases each). The CDR3 runs to 14 residues. V was shortened by 6 bases and J by 4 bases, with 16 bases between the two germline ends. Looked up from germline, CDR1 is KGHSH and CDR2 is LQKENI.